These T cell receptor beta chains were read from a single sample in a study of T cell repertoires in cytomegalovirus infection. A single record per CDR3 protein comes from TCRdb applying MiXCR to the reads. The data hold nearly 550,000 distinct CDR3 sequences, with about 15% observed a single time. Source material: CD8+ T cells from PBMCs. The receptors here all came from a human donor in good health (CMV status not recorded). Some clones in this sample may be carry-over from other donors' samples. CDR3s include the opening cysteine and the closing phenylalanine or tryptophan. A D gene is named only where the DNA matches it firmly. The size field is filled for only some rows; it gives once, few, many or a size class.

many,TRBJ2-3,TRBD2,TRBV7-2,TGTGCCAGCAGCTTATGGGAATGGGCTAGCGGGGGACGTCGAGATACGCAGTATTTT,CASSLWEWASGGRRDTQYF
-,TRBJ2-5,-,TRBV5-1,TGCGCCAGCAGCCCTACACCCGCGGAGGCGGAGACCCAGTACTTC,CASSPTPAEAETQYF
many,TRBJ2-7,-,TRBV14,TGTGCCAGCAGCCAAGATCGCGTCTCCTACGAGCAGTACTTC,CASSQDRVSYEQYF
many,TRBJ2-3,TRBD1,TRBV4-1,TGCGCCAGCAGCCAAGAGGACAGGGGGGAGAAAGATACGCAGTATTTT,CASSQEDRGEKDTQYF
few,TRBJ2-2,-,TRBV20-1,TGCAGTGCTAGAGGACAAATCACCGGGGAGCTGTTTTTT,CSARGQITGELFF
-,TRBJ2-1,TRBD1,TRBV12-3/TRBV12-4,TGTGCCAGCAGCCCAGTGCTGCAGGGGGCTAACAGCAATGAGCAGTTCTTC,CASSPVLQGANSNEQFF
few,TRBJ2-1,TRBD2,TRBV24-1,TGTGCCACCAGTGACCTCACTAGCGGGATCCTTCCAAATGAGCAGTTCTTC,CATSDLTSGILPNEQFF
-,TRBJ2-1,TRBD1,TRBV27,TGTGCCAGCAGTTTTGATAGCCTTGGGCAGGGGGATGGCAATGAGCAGTTCTTC,CASSFDSLGQGDGNEQFF
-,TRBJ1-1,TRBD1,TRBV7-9,TGTGCCAGCAGCTTCTCAGGGGGCGACACTGAAGCTTTCTTT,CASSFSGGDTEAFF
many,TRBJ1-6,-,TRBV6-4,TGTGCCAGCAGTGAGGGGGGCAATTATAATTCACCCCTCCACTTT,CASSEGGNYNSPLHF
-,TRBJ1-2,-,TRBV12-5,TGTGCTAGTGGTTTGGTAATACTCAGGGGAGGAACTAACTATGGCTACACCTTC,CASGLVILRGGTNYGYTF
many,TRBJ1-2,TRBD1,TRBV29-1,TGCAGCGTTGTCCACAGGGGAGGCTACACCTTC,CSVVHRGGYTF
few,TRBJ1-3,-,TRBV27,TGTGCCAGCAGCCCCAAGGCGACAGGATCGTTGGCGAACACCATATATTTT,CASSPKATGSLANTIYF
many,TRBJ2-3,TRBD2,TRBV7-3,TGTGCCAGCAGCCCATCGCATCATCCGGGACTAGCGAGCTCTAGCACAGATACGCAGTATTTT,CASSPSHHPGLASSSTDTQYF
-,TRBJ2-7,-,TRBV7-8,TGTGCAAGCAGCTGGGACACCCCTTTAGACGAGCAGTACTTC,CASSWDTPLDEQYF
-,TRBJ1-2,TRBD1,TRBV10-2,TGCGCCAGCAGGTCCGGGACAGGGGGCTGGGGCTACACCTTC,CASRSGTGGWGYTF
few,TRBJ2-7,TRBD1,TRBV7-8,TGTGCCAGCAGCTTAGAGGATGGGGACAGCTACTTC,CASSLEDGDSYF
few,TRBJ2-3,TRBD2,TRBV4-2,TGTGCCAGCAGCCAAGATAGCGGGGGCACAGATACGCAGTATTTT,CASSQDSGGTDTQYF
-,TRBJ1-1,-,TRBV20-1,TGCAGTGGCCCGGACACCTACGACACTGAAGCTTTCTTT,CSGPDTYDTEAFF
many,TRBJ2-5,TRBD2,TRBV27,TGTGCCAGCACCTCTTCTGGGGCTAGCGGGGAAGAGACCCAGTACTTC,CASTSSGASGEETQYF
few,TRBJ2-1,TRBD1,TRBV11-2,TGTGCCAGCAGCTCAGGGGGCGGAATCAATGAGCAGTTCTTC,CASSSGGGINEQFF
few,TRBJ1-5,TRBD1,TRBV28,TGTGCCAGCAGTTTATATAGGACAGGGGGGAATCAGCCCCAGCATTTT,CASSLYRTGGNQPQHF
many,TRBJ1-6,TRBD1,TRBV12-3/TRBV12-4,TGTGCCAGCAGTGTTGGACAGGTGGCCTCACCCCTCCACTTT,CASSVGQVASPLHF
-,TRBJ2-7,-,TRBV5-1,TGCGCCAGCCCACCCGAGGAGCAGTACTTC,CASPPEEQYF